This T cell receptor beta chain comes out of a study of T cell repertoires and HLA-DP antigens. Turning to the study itself: DNA input averaged around 200 ng in sorted CD137+CD4+ and 1,200 ng in pre-culture CD4+.

Concerning this clone itself: Its matching antigen is unknown.

The germline CDR1 and CDR2 sequences are LGHNT and FRNRAP. CDR3 size: 14 residues. V was pared by 6 bases and J by 3 bases, with 7 bases of the junction left unmatched. Points from the study as a whole: Naive and memory CD4+ cells were analysed together, not apart. Sorted CD137+ clonality was 0.35 to 0.45 for both alloantigens, versus around 0.04 pre-culture. A non-physiological HeLa system presented antigen to total CD4+ responders.

TCRdb keeps only in-frame clones here, not all; method: immunoSEQ multiplex PCR. The sample includes about 89,000 clones, around 86% of them seen just once. V gene TRBV12-5 combines with J gene TRBJ1-1; 7 nucleotides agree with TRBD1. The specimen sequenced was CD4+ T cells from PBMCs. This TCR derives from a man aged 50-59 years in good health and CMV-seronegative. In DNA form, the CDR3 reads TGTGCTAGTGGCCCTGAAACAGGGGACACTGAAGCTTTCTTT. This gives the protein CASGPETGDTEAFF. The variable domain in full, completed from reference TRBV12-5 and TRBJ1-1, reads DARVTQTPRHKVTEMGQEVTMRCQPILGHNTVFWYRQTMMQGLELLAYFRNRAPLDDSGMPKDRFSAEMPDATLATLKIQPSEPRDSAVYFCASGPETGDTEAFFGQGTRLTVV.